The 19 T cell receptor beta chains below were found in one sample sequenced in a study of identical twins. TCRdb passed the 5' RACE reads through MiXCR, listing each CDR3 protein once. The sample carries 450,000 or so distinct CDR3 sequences, 18% recorded once. Sequenced input: naive T cells sorted from blood. Source of these receptors: a man aged 45 to 65 in good health.

The sample holds a few counts of this clonotype. V gene TRBV6-2 or TRBV6-3 combines with J gene TRBJ2-7; D might be TRBD1 (6 bases). The CDR3 spans 14 residues. V lost 6 bases to trimming and J lost 2 bases, with 14 bases between them. Per germline, CDR1 MNHEY and CDR2 SVGEGT. As DNA, the CDR3 is TGTGCCAGCAGCCACCAGGACAGAGCCTACGAGCAGTACTTC. Its protein product is CASSHQDRAYEQYF.

This clonotype was observed a handful of times. This chain links TRBV20-1 with TRBJ1-3; TRBD1 aligns across 7 bases. CDR1 is DFQATT and CDR2 is SNEGSKA in the germline V gene (reference sequence). The ends lost 0 bases at V and 4 bases at J; junction bases unmatched: 6. The length of the CDR3 is 15 residues. This CDR3 is CSARDQGGYGNTIYF. In DNA, the CDR3 is TGCAGTGCTAGAGATCAGGGGGGCTACGGAAACACCATATATTTT.

This clonotype was counted ten times or more. The chain joins TRBV20-1 to TRBJ2-2, with 9 bases that match TRBD2. The germline CDR1 and CDR2 sequences are DFQATT and SNEGSKA (reference sequence). The CDR3 runs 14 residues. After removal of 2 bases from V and 4 bases from J, the junction contained 2 bases not matched to a gene. The CDR3 region is CSARSLAGTGELFF. CDR3 in DNA: TGCAGTGCTAGATCACTAGCGGGCACCGGGGAGCTGTTTTTT.

This clonotype was seen repeatedly, ten times or more. The chain recombines TRBV13 with TRBJ2-1, with TRBD2 matching 7 bases. Unmatched junction bases numbered 15, after V lost 5 bases and J lost 5 bases. Germline V gene lookup returns CDR1 PRHDT and CDR2 FYEKMQ (reference sequence). This CDR3 has 17 residues. The CDR3 loop is CASSPASGKPLNNEQFF. The CDR3 region has the DNA TGTGCCAGCAGCCCAGCTAGCGGCAAGCCTCTTAACAATGAGCAGTTCTTC. Full variable domain (rest looked up from reference TRBV13 and TRBJ2-1): AAGVIQSPRHLIKEKRETATLKCYPIPRHDTVYWYQQGPGQDPQFLISFYEKMQSDKGSIPDRFSAQQFSDYHSELNMSSLELGDSALYFCASSPASGKPLNNEQFFGPGTRLTVL.

The CDR3, as DNA: TGTGCCATCAGTGAGTCAAGGCGGGATTCACCCCTCCACTTT. Encoded protein: CAISESRRDSPLHF. The chain joins TRBV10-3 to TRBJ1-6; D unresolved. Germline CDR1 is ENHRY and CDR2 is SYGVKD. This CDR3 contains 14 residues. Deletions cut 0 bases from V and 8 bases from J, with 8 bases between.

V and J are TRBV15 and TRBJ2-3, with 9 bases identical to TRBD1. The junction had 10 bases not matched to a gene; V was cut back by 0 bases and J by 0 bases. The germline V gene has CDR1 LNHNV and CDR2 YYDKDF (reference sequence). There are 19 residues in the CDR3. The CDR3: CATSRDPTGTGPSTDTQYF. The CDR3 region has the DNA TGTGCCACCAGCAGAGATCCCACCGGGACAGGGCCTAGCACAGATACGCAGTATTTT.

The CDR3 protein is CASSLRGEGTYEQYF. The CDR3, as DNA: TGTGCCAGCAGTTTAAGGGGGGAGGGAACCTACGAGCAGTACTTC. This chain uses TRBV12-3 or TRBV12-4 with TRBJ2-7; maybe TRBD2 (7 bases). V dropped 2 bases and J dropped 2 bases, with 13 bases sitting between them. CDR3 size: 15 residues.

The chain is built from TRBV10-1 and TRBJ2-1; 8 bases agree with TRBD1. The CDR3 consists of 16 residues. The germline gives CDR1 WNHNN, CDR2 SYGVQD (reference sequence). Germline trimming cut 0 bases from V and 7 bases from J; bases unmatched to any gene: 8. CDR3 DNA: TGCGCCAGCAGTGAGTCGGGGACAGGATTAGGGAATGAGCAGTTCTTC. Amino acid sequence: CASSESGTGLGNEQFF.

The gene calls are TRBV20-1 and TRBJ2-2; maybe TRBD2 (6 bases). From germline, CDR1 is DFQATT and CDR2 SNEGSKA (reference sequence). V lost 2 bases, J lost 4 bases, and 11 bases lay in between. The length of the CDR3 is 14 residues. CDR3 residues: CSARQSGGTGELFF. The CDR3 nucleotides are TGCAGTGCTAGACAGTCCGGGGGCACCGGGGAGCTGTTTTTT.

This chain joins TRBV27 and TRBJ1-4, with D tentatively TRBD1 (5 bases). The length of the CDR3 is 15 residues. Between the trimmed V and J ends, which lost 6 bases and 7 bases, there was a span of 18 bases. Germline CDR1 is MNHEY and CDR2 is SMNVEV (reference sequence). The CDR3 loop reads CASSSSWGGIEKLFF. Here the CDR3 DNA reads TGTGCCAGCAGCTCGAGCTGGGGGGGAATTGAAAAACTGTTTTTT.

This clonotype has a handful of counts. The chain employs TRBV9 and TRBJ2-1; D possibly corresponds to TRBD1 (6 bases). This CDR3 has 15 amino acids. V shed 3 bases and J shed 3 bases, with 13 bases lying between them. Germline V gene sequence: CDR1 SGDLS, CDR2 YYNGEE. The CDR3 bases are TGTGCCAGCAGCGGTTCAGGGGATAACTACAATGAGCAGTTCTTC. Protein product: CASSGSGDNYNEQFF.

The V call is TRBV11-2, the J call TRBJ2-2; D unclear. Germline values: CDR1 SGHAT, CDR2 FQNNGV. The CDR3 has 15 amino acids. Deletions cut 2 bases from V and 0 bases from J, with 7 bases between. The CDR3 DNA is TGTGCCAGCAGCTTACGCCGTCCGAACACCGGGGAGCTGTTTTTT. Protein: CASSLRRPNTGELFF.

The CDR3 DNA reads TGCGCCAGCAGCTTTGAGGGACAGACCGGGGAGCTGTTTTTT. It encodes CASSFEGQTGELFF. This chain uses TRBV5-1 with TRBJ2-2, with 7 nucleotides matching TRBD1. The CDR3 spans 14 residues. V trimming: 2 bases; J trimming: 5 bases; junction bases outside the gene matches: 3. Germline V gene data show CDR1 as SGHRS and CDR2 as YFSETQ.

The sample holds a few counts of this clonotype. The chain uses TRBV18 and TRBJ2-7; possibly TRBD1 for D (7 bases). Germline CDR1 and CDR2: KGHSH and LQKENI. Trimming took 3 bases from V and 3 from J, leaving 12 bases between them. The CDR3 has 14 residues. CDR3 nucleotide sequence: TGTGCCAGCTCACCTCAGGGGGGAGTCTACGAGCAGTACTTC. Its protein product is CASSPQGGVYEQYF.

This clonotype has only a few counts. The chain carries TRBV6-1 and TRBJ2-2, with D tentatively TRBD1 (5 bases). Trimming removed 6 bases from V and 0 bases from J, with 11 bases in between. CDR3 length: 15 residues. Per germline, CDR1 MNHNS and CDR2 SASEGT. CDR3 protein: CASRRGSANTGELFF. The CDR3 DNA is TGTGCCAGCAGAAGGGGCAGCGCGAACACCGGGGAGCTGTTTTTT.

This chain uses TRBV21-1 with TRBJ1-6; no check of the table's D call, TRBD1, against the DNA was made. TRBV21-1 is a pseudogene locus. The CDR3 totals 17 residues. CDR3 DNA sequence: TGTGCCAGCAGTGACATACCGGGACAGGGGACCAATTCACCCCTCCACTTT. Its protein is CASSDIPGQGTNSPLHF.

This clonotype showed up many times. V usage is TRBV10-3 and J usage is TRBJ2-7, with 10 bases fitting TRBD2. The V gene's germline CDR1 is ENHRY and CDR2 SYGVKD. The CDR3 is 15 residues long. After removal of 2 bases from V and 3 bases from J, the junction contained 4 bases not matched to a gene. The CDR3 loop is CAISETVAGGYEQYF. Here the CDR3 DNA reads TGTGCCATCAGTGAGACGGTAGCGGGGGGCTACGAGCAGTACTTC.

This clonotype was recorded at least ten times. The V call is TRBV4-3, the J call TRBJ1-2; D is possibly TRBD1 (5 bases). Deletions cut 6 bases from V and 4 bases from J, with 18 bases between. Germline lookup yields CDR1 LGHNA and CDR2 YSLEER. This CDR3 region has 15 residues. The CDR3 bases are TGCGCCAGCAGACGTGAATCGGGGGTTGGCTATGGCTACACCTTC. Residues: CASRRESGVGYGYTF.

The chain combines TRBV29-1 with TRBJ2-3, with 8 nucleotides matching TRBD1. V trimming: 0 bases; J trimming: 0 bases; junction bases outside the gene matches: 5. The germline CDR1 and CDR2 sequences are SQVTM and ANQGSEA. CDR3 length equals 16 residues. The CDR3 spells CSVEDLDRGSTDTQYF. CDR3 nucleotides: TGCAGCGTTGAAGACCTAGACAGGGGAAGCACAGATACGCAGTATTTT.